This is a list of T cell receptor beta chains from one sample in a study of shared clonotypes between healthy human individuals. Assay used: immunoSEQ multiplex PCR; TCRdb lists only in-frame clones, some missing. The table includes hundreds of thousands of clones, roughly 96% detected once. Material: naive CD8+ T cells sorted from blood. The receptors come from a woman aged 30 to 39 in good health. CDR3s include the opening cysteine and the closing phenylalanine or tryptophan.

j_call: TRBJ2-7
v_call: TRBV4-1
cdr3_aa: CASSQDSASAGKHPYEQYF

j_call: TRBJ2-1
v_call: TRBV28
cdr3_aa: CASSLFGLAGEQFF

j_call: TRBJ2-7
v_call: TRBV5-1
cdr3_aa: CASSFGGSYEQYF

j_call: TRBJ2-7
v_call: TRBV27
cdr3_aa: CASSLDRYYEQYF

j_call: TRBJ1-6
v_call: TRBV27
cdr3_aa: CASTNDGGAWNSPLHF

j_call: TRBJ1-4
v_call: TRBV19
cdr3_aa: CASSLSRSGIREKLFF

j_call: TRBJ2-1
v_call: TRBV28
cdr3_aa: CASAYGRKEQFF

j_call: TRBJ2-7
v_call: TRBV21-1
cdr3_aa: CASSKALRTPGYEQYF

j_call: TRBJ2-7
v_call: TRBV7-9
cdr3_aa: CASSADRGPYEQYF

j_call: TRBJ1-1
v_call: TRBV28
cdr3_aa: CASRWGGELEAFF

j_call: TRBJ2-3
v_call: TRBV7-2
cdr3_aa: CASRPGGELLDTQYF

j_call: TRBJ2-3
v_call: TRBV10-1
cdr3_aa: CASSEREGPDTQYF

j_call: TRBJ2-2
v_call: TRBV5-1
cdr3_aa: CASRDRSYTGELFF

j_call: TRBJ2-7
v_call: TRBV7-2
cdr3_aa: CASSGDTYEQYF

j_call: TRBJ1-1
v_call: TRBV5-1
cdr3_aa: CASSLNQGAWRNTEAFF

j_call: TRBJ2-3
v_call: TRBV28
cdr3_aa: CASSLTLGGGDTQYF

j_call: TRBJ1-5
v_call: TRBV28
cdr3_aa: CASSRKDQPQHF

j_call: TRBJ2-6
v_call: TRBV5-1
cdr3_aa: CASSPARREDGNSGANVLTF

j_call: TRBJ2-7
v_call: TRBV6-1
cdr3_aa: CASSVRDSSYEQYF

j_call: TRBJ2-7
v_call: TRBV5-6
cdr3_aa: CASSSWTGSYEQYF

j_call: TRBJ1-1
v_call: TRBV19
cdr3_aa: CASSSRGWGNTEAFF

j_call: TRBJ1-5
v_call: TRBV6-1
cdr3_aa: CASSEAKTWRGNQPQHF

j_call: TRBJ2-7
v_call: TRBV5-4
cdr3_aa: CASSLTSSHEQYF

j_call: TRBJ2-7
v_call: TRBV6-5
cdr3_aa: CASSYSGQGREQYF

j_call: TRBJ1-1
v_call: TRBV27
cdr3_aa: CASSQQGPRYTEAFF

j_call: TRBJ2-6
v_call: TRBV7-9
cdr3_aa: CASSLVRGPGANVLTF

j_call: TRBJ1-1
v_call: TRBV19
cdr3_aa: CASSILGRSAEAFF

j_call: TRBJ2-7
v_call: TRBV6-1
cdr3_aa: CASSEARLAIKHEQYF

j_call: TRBJ1-1
v_call: TRBV7-3
cdr3_aa: CASSLTGVDTEAFF

j_call: TRBJ2-2
v_call: TRBV7-3
cdr3_aa: CASSPTGGIDTGELFF

j_call: TRBJ2-1
v_call: TRBV2
cdr3_aa: CASSGGTSEYNEQFF

j_call: TRBJ2-7
v_call: TRBV27
cdr3_aa: CASAYRVPYEQYF

j_call: TRBJ2-3
v_call: TRBV28
cdr3_aa: CASSSLPWREGTDTQYF

j_call: TRBJ1-5
v_call: TRBV28
cdr3_aa: CASSPDSRQGLDAQHF

j_call: TRBJ2-7
v_call: TRBV27
cdr3_aa: CASSLGTTYEQYF

j_call: TRBJ2-7
v_call: TRBV27
cdr3_aa: CASSLGGTYEQYF

j_call: TRBJ2-7
v_call: TRBV4-2
cdr3_aa: CASSQDLGLAVREQYF

j_call: TRBJ1-4
v_call: TRBV25-1
cdr3_aa: CASRGQGREKLFF

j_call: TRBJ2-7
v_call: TRBV2
cdr3_aa: CASIETGAYEQYF

j_call: TRBJ1-4
v_call: TRBV27
cdr3_aa: CASRPGTANEKLFF